Reported below is one TCR beta chain. Sequencing used immunoSEQ multiplex PCR; TCRdb keeps in-frame clones, though not all of them. This table has about 63,000 clones, 80% to 90% appearing once. This sample was included in a study of PD-L1 blockade in urothelial cancer. Turning to the study itself: The patients' atezolizumab therapy, 1,200 mg intravenously every 3 weeks, started in the mid-2010s. Bladder-origin urothelial cancer in males covered about 90% of the roughly 30 patients. The researchers analyzed blood 3 weeks (second dose) and 6 weeks after treatment start.

Documented time point: pretreatment peripheral blood. Urothelial carcinoma affected the patients, and it was locally advanced or metastatic. The receptor comes from a man between 65 and 85 years old with urothelial cancer. The source was PBMCs, collected around atezolizumab (anti-PD-L1) treatment.

CDR3 region: CASSLSRGGHGYTF. The CDR3 coding sequence is TGTGCCAGCAGCTTATCCCGGGGGGGGCATGGCTACACCTTC. The chain has TRBV11-3 and TRBJ1-2; perhaps TRBD1 as D (6 bases). Germline V lookup: CDR1 SGHNT, CDR2 YENEEA. V lost 2 bases and J lost 6, with 13 bases in between. This CDR3 region has 14 residues. Full variable domain (remainder filled in from reference TRBV11-3 and TRBJ1-2): EAGVVQSPRYKIIEKKQPVAFWCNPISGHNTLYWYLQNLGQGPELLIRYENEEAVDDSQLPKDRFSAERLKGVDSTLKIQPAELGDSAVYLCASSLSRGGHGYTFGSGTRLTVV.